Following are 29 T cell receptor beta chains from one sample sequenced in a study of blood T cell repertoires in COVID-19. Libraries were prepared by immunoSEQ multiplex PCR; TCRdb keeps only in-frame clonotypes and omits some of them. The sample includes just over 90,000 clones, about 80% seen only once; the top ten take under 20%. Input material: peripheral blood. The receptors originated from a human donor in a cohort sampled during active COVID-19.

The gene calls are TRBV11-2 and TRBJ1-1, with D tentatively TRBD1 (6 bases). Trimming stripped 5 bases from V and 1 base from J, with 26 bases between. Germline CDR1 reads SGHAT; CDR2 reads FQNNGV. The CDR3 is made up of 19 amino acids. The CDR3 protein is CASSPQTPGHPTANTEAFF. The CDR3 DNA reads as TGTGCCAGCAGCCCACAAACACCGGGACATCCGACCGCGAACACTGAAGCTTTCTTT.

J is TRBJ1-2 and V is TRBV19; unclear D gene. Per germline, CDR1 LNHDA and CDR2 SQIVND (reference sequence). The CDR3 has 13 amino acids. Deletions cut 4 bases from V and 4 bases from J, with 10 bases between. CDR3 nucleotide sequence: TGTGCCAGTAGTAACGTAGAACGCTATGGCTACACCTTC. It codes for CASSNVERYGYTF.

The chain recombines TRBV5-1 with TRBJ2-7, with 7 bases identical to TRBD2. Germline CDR1 is SGHRS and CDR2 is YFSETQ. The junction had 9 bases not matched to a gene; V was cut back by 0 bases and J by 6 bases. The CDR3 covers 15 residues. Written as DNA, the CDR3 is TGCGCCAGCAGCTTGGCTCAACGGGGGGTCGGCGAGCAGTACTTC. As protein: CASSLAQRGVGEQYF.

This chain uses TRBV19 with TRBJ1-5; D remains unclear. The V and J ends lost 5 bases and 7 bases respectively, with 12 bases between them. This CDR3 is 13 amino acids long. CDR1 is LNHDA, CDR2 SQIVND, per germline (reference sequence). CDR3 sequence (DNA): TGTGCCAGTAGTTTCTTACCCCAGCAGCCCCAGCATTTT. This gives the protein CASSFLPQQPQHF.

The V gene is TRBV28, the J gene TRBJ2-3, with D unclear. Germline V gives CDR1 MDHEN, CDR2 SYDVKM. This CDR3 comprises 12 residues. The V and J ends lost 5 bases and 7 bases respectively, with 10 bases between them. The CDR3, as DNA: TGTGCCAGCAGTGTGACCAGGAATACGCAGTATTTT. It specifies CASSVTRNTQYF.

CDR3 loop: CASSYRDRATSYNEQFF. CDR3 DNA sequence: TGCGCCAGCAGCTACCGGGACAGGGCCACCTCCTACAATGAGCAGTTCTTC. The J gene is TRBJ2-1, the V gene TRBV10-2, with 9 bases aligning to TRBD1. J gave up 0 bases and V 6 bases, and 9 bases lay outside the gene matches. This CDR3 is 17 amino acids long. Germline V CDR1 and CDR2: WSHSY, SAAADI.

The rearrangement joins TRBV6-1 to TRBJ2-1, with a weak D call TRBD2 (6 bases). The length of the CDR3 is 15 residues. Germline values: CDR1 MNHNS, CDR2 SASEGT. The ends were cut back, 0 bases at V and 8 bases at J, with 14 bases in the middle. CDR3 sequence reads: CASSEASAGYDEQFF. The CDR3 nucleotides read TGTGCCAGCAGTGAAGCAAGTGCGGGGTACGATGAGCAGTTCTTC.

This clone was detected only once. This chain joins TRBV10-1 and TRBJ1-1; 7 bases map to TRBD1. This CDR3 is built from 14 residues. Germline V gene lookup returns CDR1 WNHNN and CDR2 SYGVQD (reference sequence). V trimming: 2 bases; J trimming: 9 bases; junction bases outside the gene matches: 9. The CDR3 nucleotides read TGCGCCAGCAGTGAGAGAGGGGCAGGGGGAAAAGCTTTCTTT. Translation gives CASSERGAGGKAFF.

This sequence joins TRBV2 and TRBJ2-7; TRBD1 matches at 11 bases. The CDR3 has 13 residues. The trim removed 11 bases at V and 3 bases at J, leaving 6 bases unmatched. Germline V gene data show CDR1 as SNHLY and CDR2 as FYNNEI. The CDR3 DNA is TGTGCCGGAGGGACAGGGGGTGGCTACGAGCAGTACTTC. Protein sequence: CAGGTGGGYEQYF.

There are a few counts of this clone. V and J are TRBV2 and TRBJ1-5; the match to TRBD1 covers 7 bases. This CDR3 region has 14 residues. Germline values: CDR1 SNHLY, CDR2 FYNNEI. With V trimmed by 1 base and J by 6 bases, 3 bases remained unmatched. The CDR3 is CASSEVAGGQPQHF. The CDR3 DNA sequence: TGTGCCAGCAGTGAAGTTGCAGGGGGTCAGCCCCAGCATTTT.

The V gene is TRBV6-1, the J gene TRBJ1-2; TRBD1 is a possible D gene (6 bases). The V end lost 0 bases, the J end lost 5 bases, and 13 bases lay between the germline ends. The CDR3 length is 15 residues. Germline CDR1 is MNHNS and CDR2 is SASEGT. The CDR3 sequence is CASSEALQRGYGYTF. CDR3 DNA sequence: TGTGCCAGCAGTGAAGCCTTGCAGAGGGGGTATGGCTACACCTTC.

This chain links TRBV15 with TRBJ2-1; TRBD2 aligns across 10 bases. Germline trimming cut 2 bases from V and 5 bases from J; bases unmatched to any gene: 6. The CDR3 spans 16 residues. Germline V gives CDR1 LNHNV, CDR2 YYDKDF (reference sequence). CDR3 protein: CATSRFTGLANNEQFF. Here the CDR3 DNA reads TGTGCCACCAGCAGATTTACGGGACTAGCGAACAATGAGCAGTTCTTC.

The CDR3 loop is CASSLIGRTEAFF. The CDR3 DNA is TGTGCCAGCAGTTTAATAGGGAGAACTGAAGCTTTCTTT. The chain carries TRBV28 and TRBJ1-1, with D unclear. Germline V CDR1 and CDR2: MDHEN, SYDVKM. The length of the CDR3 is 13 residues. The V end was cut by 2 bases, the J end by 5 bases, with 9 bases between.

The chain has TRBV7-3 and TRBJ2-5; 9 bases are a match to TRBD2. The V gene end was trimmed by 5 bases and the J gene end by 1 base; junction bases not matched to a gene: 5. This CDR3 spans 15 amino acids. From germline, CDR1 is SGHTA and CDR2 FQGTGA. The CDR3 sequence: CASSPIAGAQETQYF. CDR3 in DNA: TGTGCCAGCAGCCCTATAGCGGGGGCCCAAGAGACCCAGTACTTC.

The J gene is TRBJ2-6, the V gene TRBV7-2; 7 bases align to TRBD2. The CDR3 has 17 amino acids. J was trimmed by 0 bases and V by 3 bases; bases with no gene match: 5. From germline, CDR1 is SGHTA and CDR2 FQGNSA. CDR3 in amino acids: CASSFPAGSSGANVLTF. In nucleotides, the CDR3 is TGTGCCAGCAGCTTCCCAGCGGGAAGCTCTGGGGCCAACGTCCTGACTTTC.

In this sample, this clone turned up a few times. This chain uses TRBV19 with TRBJ2-1; weak D call: TRBD1 (6 bases). Trimming pared 6 bases from V and 1 base from J, leaving 13 bases between. The CDR3 extends over 15 amino acids. The germline gives CDR1 LNHDA, CDR2 SQIVND (reference sequence). CDR3 region: CASRADSGSYNEQFF. The CDR3 nucleotides are TGTGCCAGTAGGGCGGACAGTGGGTCCTACAATGAGCAGTTCTTC.

The CDR3 nucleotides are TGTGCCAGCAGTTTCGGGACGCAGTATTTT. Translated, it gives CASSFGTQYF. This sequence joins TRBV12-3 or TRBV12-4 and TRBJ2-3; D is unclear. Trimming removed 3 bases at V and 9 bases at J, with 4 bases between. The CDR3 covers 10 residues.

The genes are TRBV27 and TRBJ1-3, with a possible D match to TRBD1 (5 bases). CDR3 length: 14 residues. V was cut by 7 bases and J by 5 bases, with 15 bases left in between. CDR1 and CDR2 (germline): MNHEY, SMNVEV (reference sequence). The CDR3 DNA is TGTGCCAGCAAGAGATCAGGGTCGAGAAACACCATATATTTT. This translates into CASKRSGSRNTIYF.

The rearrangement links TRBV4-2 to TRBJ2-3, with TRBD2 matching 7 bases. V shed 4 bases and J 6 bases; nucleotides not matched to a gene: 7. Germline-derived CDR1 and CDR2 are LGHNA and YNFKEQ. The CDR3 has 14 residues. The CDR3 nucleotides are TGTGCCAGCAGCCGAGGGACTATCGGGGATACGCAGTATTTT. It specifies CASSRGTIGDTQYF.

This clone was recorded once. V usage is TRBV19 and J usage is TRBJ1-1; D gene ambiguous. V was cut by 7 bases and J by 6 bases, with 12 bases left in between. CDR1 is LNHDA, CDR2 SQIVND, per germline (reference sequence). The CDR3 covers 12 residues. The CDR3 sequence is CASISDGAEAFF. Here the CDR3 DNA reads TGTGCCAGTATCTCCGACGGGGCTGAAGCTTTCTTT.

The chain couples TRBV9 to TRBJ1-2; D remains ambiguous. V gave up 4 bases and J gave up 4 bases, with 11 bases separating them. CDR1 SGDLS and CDR2 YYNGEE come from the germline V gene. The CDR3 totals 13 residues. CDR3 sequence reads: CASSPPPFYGYTF. CDR3 DNA: TGTGCCAGCAGCCCTCCCCCCTTCTATGGCTACACCTTC.

This clone occurred once. V is TRBV18 and J is TRBJ1-1; 11 bases are a match to TRBD1. V lost 6 bases, J lost 11 bases, and 11 bases stayed unmatched. The length of the CDR3 is 14 residues. Germline CDR1 KGHSH, CDR2 LQKENI. In DNA form, the CDR3 reads TGTGCCAGCTCCCCTTGGGACAGGGGGGACGTGGCTTTCTTT. The encoded protein is CASSPWDRGDVAFF.

The chain employs TRBV12-3 or TRBV12-4 and TRBJ2-7; no clear D. Between the trimmed V and J ends, which lost 0 bases and 4 bases, there was a span of 4 bases. This CDR3 spans 12 amino acids. DNA for the CDR3: TGTGCCAGCAGTTTAGCCGGGTACGAGCAGTACTTC. Encoded protein: CASSLAGYEQYF.

The gene calls are TRBV9 and TRBJ1-4, with 8 bases that match TRBD1. V gave up 0 bases and J gave up 5 bases; unmatched junction bases: 6. This CDR3 contains 16 residues. The germline V gene has CDR1 SGDLS and CDR2 YYNGEE. The CDR3 bases are TGTGCCAGCAGCGTAGGACAAAGGACAGGGAATGAAAAACTGTTTTTT. Its translation: CASSVGQRTGNEKLFF.

The DNA for the CDR3 is TGTGCCAGCAGTTCCCTGGGGGGTGACTATGGCTACACCTTC. It specifies CASSSLGGDYGYTF. The rearrangement uses TRBV28 and TRBJ1-2; D is perhaps TRBD1 (5 bases). Germline-derived CDR1 and CDR2 are MDHEN and SYDVKM. The CDR3 runs 14 residues. V lost 4 bases, J lost 3 bases, and 12 bases lay in between.

The gene calls are TRBV2 and TRBJ1-2; the D gene is possibly TRBD1 (5 bases). Germline lookup yields CDR1 SNHLY and CDR2 FYNNEI. The CDR3 extends over 13 amino acids. V was pared by 2 bases and J by 4 bases, with 8 bases between. The CDR3 sequence: CASSEQGPYGYTF. CDR3 coding DNA: TGTGCCAGCAGTGAACAGGGTCCCTATGGCTACACCTTC.

The chain joins TRBV27 to TRBJ1-1, with a possible D match to TRBD1 (5 bases). Germline V gene lookup returns CDR1 MNHEY and CDR2 SMNVEV (reference sequence). V was pared by 5 bases and J by 7 bases, with 20 bases between. The CDR3 runs to 15 residues. CDR3 DNA: TGTGCCAGCAGTCTCCACCTTGACAGTTCCAGTGAAGCTTTCTTT. It yields the protein CASSLHLDSSSEAFF.

V is TRBV19 and J is TRBJ2-7, with 10 bases identical to TRBD1. V was pared by 3 bases and J by 3 bases, with 5 bases of the junction left unmatched. The CDR3 totals 15 residues. The germline gives CDR1 LNHDA, CDR2 SQIVND (reference sequence). The CDR3 DNA follows: TGTGCCAGTAGTATCGGGACAGGGGTAGGCTACGAGCAGTACTTC. Its translation: CASSIGTGVGYEQYF.

J is TRBJ1-5 and V is TRBV6-5; the match to TRBD1 covers 7 bases. Trimming cost V 9 bases and J 5 bases; bases outside gene matches: 7. Germline loops: CDR1 MNHEY, CDR2 SVGAGI. The CDR3 contains 13 residues. The CDR3 region has the DNA TGTGCCAGTTCCCAAGACAGGGATCAGCCCCAGCATTTT. Translating it yields CASSQDRDQPQHF.